Below, 29 T cell receptor beta chains from the same sample are listed, as sequenced in a study of glioma-infiltrating T cells. The iRepertoire nested amplicon-rescue multiplex PCR amplified TCR alpha and beta CDR3s from RNA. One entry per CDR3 protein, called by TCRdb with MiXCR from the multiplex PCR reads. The repertoire consists of under 150,000 distinct CDR3 sequences, with about 25% occurring once and the leading ten covering around 28%. Specimen: glioma tissue, nonneoplastic brain tissue, or PBMCs (not recorded which). These receptors were taken from a human donor with low-grade glioma or glioblastoma, undergoing nonglioma brain surgery, or in good health (not recorded which).

This clonotype has at least ten counts. CDR3 amino acids: CASSLFRGNTEAFF. In DNA, the CDR3 is TGTGCCAGCAGCTTATTCCGTGGGAACACTGAAGCTTTCTTT. The rearrangement joins TRBV7-2 to TRBJ1-1; D is unclear. The CDR3 totals 14 residues. Germline CDR1 is SGHTA and CDR2 is FQGNSA. Trimming took off 2 bases at V and 1 base at J, with 8 bases between the two ends.

The sample holds a few counts of this clonotype. Compared with germline, one end of the junction differs, possibly owing to a read error. J is TRBJ2-1 and V is TRBV6-1; TRBD1 is a possible D gene (7 bases). The CDR3 loop spans 15 amino acids. Germline V gives CDR1 MNHNS, CDR2 SASEGT. The CDR3 DNA reads as TGTGCCATCAGTGGAGGGAATGACAGGGCTAGTGAGCAGTTCTTC. This translates into CAISGGNDRASEQFF.

This clonotype was observed a handful of times. CDR3 loop: CSARAPSGDYNEQFF. Written as DNA, the CDR3 is TGCAGTGCTAGAGCCCCTAGCGGGGACTACAATGAGCAGTTCTTC. The chain uses TRBV20-1 and TRBJ2-1; 9 nucleotides align to TRBD2. The germline CDR1 and CDR2 sequences are DFQATT and SNEGSKA (reference sequence). This CDR3 is built from 15 residues. Unmatched junction bases numbered 4, after V lost 1 base and J lost 3 bases.

This rearrangement joins TRBV24-1 to TRBJ2-1; D unclear. Germline CDR1 is KGHDR and CDR2 is SFDVKD. V lost 1 base, J lost 9 bases, and 6 bases lay in between. The CDR3 has 12 amino acids. As DNA, the CDR3 is TGTGCCACCAGTGATTTATTGCGTGAGCAGTTCTTC. It yields the protein CATSDLLREQFF.

At least ten counts were recorded for this clonotype. This sequence joins TRBV20-1 and TRBJ1-1; no definite D call. V lost 5 bases and J lost 11, with 12 bases in between. This CDR3 region has 10 residues. The germline CDR1 and CDR2 sequences are DFQATT and SNEGSKA (reference sequence). The CDR3 region has the DNA TGCAGTGCTTATGGACTGGAGGCTTTCTTT. Protein: CSAYGLEAFF.

This clonotype has more than one count but fewer than ten. This chain joins TRBV24-1 and TRBJ1-2; TRBD1 aligns across 7 bases. The CDR3 runs 12 residues. V was clipped by 5 bases and J by 7 bases; unmatched bases: 3. Germline lookup yields CDR1 KGHDR and CDR2 SFDVKD. The CDR3 protein is CATSGGGLGYTF. CDR3 in DNA: TGTGCCACCAGTGGAGGGGGCCTTGGCTACACCTTC.

Only a few counts were recorded for this clonotype. This chain connects TRBV7-2 to TRBJ1-5; D is possibly TRBD1 (5 bases). The V gene's germline CDR1 is SGHTA and CDR2 FQGNSA. This CDR3 is 14 amino acids long. The ends were cut back, 4 bases at V and 0 bases at J, with 7 bases in the middle. CDR3 region: CASSYRSSNQPQHF. DNA for the CDR3: TGTGCCAGCAGCTACAGGTCTAGCAATCAGCCCCAGCATTTT. The full variable domain, completed using reference TRBV7-2 and TRBJ1-5, is GAGVSQSPSNKVTEKGKDVELRCDPISGHTALYWYRQSLGQGLEFLIYFQGNSAPDKSGLPSDRFSAERTGGSVSTLTIQRTQQEDSAVYLCASSYRSSNQPQHFGDGTRLSIL.

The chain has TRBV7-9 and TRBJ2-2, with D unclear. CDR3 length: 12 amino acids. V was shortened by 3 bases and J by 6 bases, with 5 bases between the two germline ends. CDR1 and CDR2 (germline): SEHNR, FQNEAQ (reference sequence). CDR3 coding DNA: TGTGCCAGCAGCTTTTCTGCCGGGGAGCTGTTTTTT. This translates into CASSFSAGELFF.

In the case of this clonotype: A much larger clone lies one base from this, so it may be a read error. The gene calls are TRBV27 and TRBJ2-1; D ambiguous. CDR3 length: 12 amino acids. Germline CDR1 MNHEY, CDR2 SMNVEV (reference sequence). The CDR3 loop is CASSLSPREQLF. In nucleotides, the CDR3 is TGTGCCAGCAGTTTATCCCCCCGCGAGCAGCTCTTC.

The chain combines TRBV7-3 with TRBJ2-5, with a tentative D call TRBD2 (7 bases). The V gene lost 3 bases and the J gene lost 1 base, with 12 bases spanning the gap. The germline gives CDR1 SGHTA, CDR2 FQGTGA. This CDR3 is built from 15 residues. CDR3 amino acids: CASSFGGGGQETQYF. The CDR3 DNA sequence: TGTGCCAGCAGCTTTGGGGGCGGGGGCCAAGAGACCCAGTACTTC.

J is TRBJ2-7 and V is TRBV29-1; either TRBD1 or TRBD2 may fit D (5 bases each). The CDR3 extends over 14 amino acids. Germline V gene data show CDR1 as SQVTM and CDR2 as ANQGSEA. The CDR3 spells CSASKGSPYNEQYV. CDR3 coding DNA: TGCAGTGCTAGCAAGGGGTCTCCCTACAATGAGCAGTACGTC.

This clonotype was detected ten times or more. The V gene is TRBV4-1, the J gene TRBJ1-1, with D possibly TRBD1 on 5 matching bases. Germline CDR1 reads MGHRA; CDR2 reads YSYEKL. Trimming pared 4 bases from V and 0 bases from J, leaving 12 bases between. The CDR3 spans 15 residues. CDR3 sequence: CASSPRGTMNTEAFF. CDR3 in DNA: TGCGCCAGCAGCCCGCGGGGCACGATGAACACTGAAGCTTTCTTT.

The chain is built from TRBV19 and TRBJ2-1; no clear D. Trimming took off 1 base at V and 10 bases at J, with 11 bases between the two ends. CDR3 length equals 13 residues. Germline-derived CDR1 and CDR2 are LNHDA and SQIVND (reference sequence). The DNA for the CDR3 is TGTGCCAGTAGTATAGGGGCCCTGGAGGAGCAGTTCTTC. It is translated as CASSIGALEEQFF.

Many counts were recorded for this clonotype. The chain recombines TRBV7-6 with TRBJ2-5; tentatively, D is TRBD1 (6 bases). CDR1 SGHVS and CDR2 FNYEAQ come from the germline V gene. The CDR3 consists of 14 residues. Trimming took 1 base from V and 4 from J, leaving 10 bases between them. The CDR3 loop reads CASSLGTGRETQYF. The CDR3 DNA sequence: TGTGCCAGCAGCTTAGGTACAGGGAGAGAGACCCAGTACTTC.

V gene TRBV12-3 or TRBV12-4 combines with J gene TRBJ2-5, with no clear D. The CDR3 runs 15 residues. V was pared by 5 bases and J by 1 base, with 14 bases between. The CDR3 DNA reads TGTGCCAGCAGTAAAAGGAAGGCACCCCAAGAGACCCAGTACTTC. Its translation: CASSKRKAPQETQYF.

The chain uses TRBV7-3 and TRBJ2-7, with a possible D match to TRBD2 (6 bases). The CDR3 length is 13 residues. CDR1 is SGHTA and CDR2 is FQGTGA in the germline V gene. V dropped 5 bases and J dropped 5 bases, with 13 bases sitting between them. CDR3 in DNA: TGTGCCAGCAGCCGGGGGTCCCTGGACGAGCAGTACGTC. It encodes CASSRGSLDEQYV.

The chain has TRBV14 and TRBJ2-4; 7 nucleotides align to TRBD1. The CDR3 runs 13 residues. Germline values: CDR1 SGHDN, CDR2 FVKESK. With V trimmed by 4 bases and J by 7 bases, 4 bases remained unmatched. The CDR3 DNA reads as TGTGCCAGCAGCCTGGACAGGATGAACATTCAGTACTTC. Amino acid sequence: CASSLDRMNIQYF.

For this clonotype: This clone may be a read error of a much larger clone one base away. The gene calls are TRBV29-1 and TRBJ1-1; D call uncertain. Germline CDR1 reads SQVTM; CDR2 reads ANQGSEA. Deletions cut 6 bases from V and 6 bases from J, with 17 bases between. The CDR3 is 13 amino acids. The CDR3 reads CSVPSEIKAEAFF. CDR3 nucleotide sequence: TGCAGCGTCCCATCGGAGATAAAGGCTGAAGCTTTCTTT.

V usage is TRBV20-1 and J usage is TRBJ2-3; perhaps TRBD2 as D (7 bases). Trimming shortened V by 0 bases and J by 6 bases, and 19 bases separated the two germline ends. Per germline, CDR1 DFQATT and CDR2 SNEGSKA (reference sequence). The CDR3 contains 16 residues. This CDR3 reads CSARDPGGRHLDTQYF. The CDR3 coding sequence is TGCAGTGCTAGAGACCCGGGGGGCCGCCATCTCGATACGCAGTATTTT.

The chain uses TRBV10-3 and TRBJ2-2; tentative D call: TRBD1 (5 bases). Germline CDR1 reads ENHRY; CDR2 reads SYGVKD. CDR3 length: 14 residues. The ends were cut back, 6 bases at V and 4 bases at J, with 12 bases in the middle. In DNA, the CDR3 is TGTGCCATCAGGCCCGACAGCACCACCGGGGAGCTGTTTTTT. Amino acids: CAIRPDSTTGELFF.

This chain connects TRBV19 to TRBJ1-2; 7 bases are shared with TRBD1. Per germline, CDR1 LNHDA and CDR2 SQIVND (reference sequence). V shed 5 bases, J shed 3 bases, and the junction held 3 bases outside the gene matches. The CDR3 is 13 amino acids. The CDR3 bases are TGTGCCAGTAGTCGGGGGACAGACTATGGCTACACCTTC. It translates to CASSRGTDYGYTF.

The CDR3 is CASSRLSIRDGGTGTEAFF. CDR3 DNA: TGTGCCAGCAGCCGGCTTTCGATCCGGGACGGGGGGACTGGTACTGAAGCTTTCTTT. The V call is TRBV7-2, the J call TRBJ1-1; weak D call: TRBD1 (5 bases). V shed 5 bases and J shed 5 bases, with 30 bases lying between them. The CDR3 runs 19 residues. CDR1 and CDR2 (germline): SGHTA, FQGNSA.

V is TRBV5-1 and J is TRBJ2-1; TRBD2 agrees at 8 bases. Germline V gives CDR1 SGHRS, CDR2 YFSETQ. Unmatched junction bases numbered 9, after V lost 0 bases and J lost 7 bases. This CDR3 region has 16 residues. The CDR3 DNA reads as TGCGCCAGCAGCTTGGGATTCCGGGGGGGCCGAAATGAGCAGTTCTTC. It specifies CASSLGFRGGRNEQFF.

This rearrangement joins TRBV7-6 to TRBJ2-3; D is perhaps TRBD1 or TRBD2 (5 bases each). V shed 7 bases and J shed 3 bases, with 20 bases lying between them. The CDR3 is 16 amino acids. The germline CDR1 and CDR2 sequences are SGHVS and FNYEAQ. CDR3 in amino acids: CASTKSRGGGTDTQYF. The DNA of the CDR3 is TGTGCCAGCACGAAGTCAAGGGGCGGAGGAACAGATACGCAGTATTTT.

This clonotype was seen a handful of times. The CDR3 loop reads CASSHSPGADTQYF. The CDR3 bases are TGTGCCAGCAGCCATTCTCCGGGGGCAGATACGCAGTATTTT. This chain links TRBV3-1 with TRBJ2-3, with a tentative D call TRBD2 (6 bases). This CDR3 is built from 14 residues. Germline CDR1 and CDR2: LGHDT and YNNKEL (reference sequence). V was cut by 3 bases and J by 4 bases, with 11 bases left in between.

Many counts were recorded for this clonotype. J is TRBJ2-3 and V is TRBV20-1; maybe TRBD1 (6 bases). CDR3 length equals 15 residues. Germline lookup yields CDR1 DFQATT and CDR2 SNEGSKA (reference sequence). Trimming pared 1 base from V and 3 bases from J, leaving 14 bases between. CDR3 amino acids: CSARGTGKSTDTQYF. The CDR3 coding sequence is TGCAGTGCTAGAGGAACAGGGAAATCTACAGATACGCAGTATTTT.

The J gene is TRBJ2-7, the V gene TRBV4-1; 11 bases line up with TRBD1. CDR3 length: 17 residues. Unmatched junction bases numbered 6, after V lost 0 bases and J lost 2 bases. The germline gives CDR1 MGHRA, CDR2 YSYEKL. CDR3 bases: TGCGCCAGCAGCCAAGATCCCGGGACAGGGGGTACCTACGAGCAGTACGTC. Amino acid sequence: CASSQDPGTGGTYEQYV.

This clonotype was found many times. This sequence joins TRBV24-1 and TRBJ2-1, with TRBD2 as a possible D gene (6 bases). In germline, CDR1 is KGHDR, CDR2 SFDVKD. Between the trimmed V and J ends, which lost 2 bases and 4 bases, there was a span of 11 bases. The CDR3 covers 15 residues. CDR3 sequence (DNA): TGTGCCACCAGTGATTCCCCCGGGGGATACAATGAGCAGTTCTTC. This codes for CATSDSPGGYNEQFF.

The V and J genes are TRBV11-3 and TRBJ2-2; 9 nucleotides align to TRBD1. CDR1 and CDR2 from the germline V gene are SGHNT and YENEEA. V gave up 3 bases and J gave up 6 bases; unmatched junction bases: 5. The length of the CDR3 is 15 residues. CDR3 DNA sequence: TGTGCCAGCAGCTTGGGACAGGGCCTTTCCGGGGAGCTGTTTTTT. Its protein is CASSLGQGLSGELFF.